The entry below describes one TCR beta chain. Its antigen remains unidentified. A much larger clone differs from this one at a single base, so this may be a read error. Germline CDR1 SEHNR, CDR2 FQNEAQ (reference sequence). CDR3 length: 14 residues. TCRdb independently ran MiXCR on the reads; one entry per CDR3 protein. The repertoire consists of 650,000 to 850,000 distinct CDR3 sequences, with around 29% occurring once and the leading ten covering about 12%. The data stem from a study of T cell repertoires in cytomegalovirus infection. The study's findings and limits: Cumulative frequency of public TCR beta families picked out carriers of CMV plus the relevant HLA.

The sequencing used cultured CD8+ T cells from PBMCs, collected from culture after CMV antigen stimulation. This rearrangement joins TRBV7-9 to TRBJ2-7, with D possibly matching TRBD1 (6 bases). The sequence was collected from a human donor in good health (CMV status not recorded). Some clones in this sample may be carry-over from other donors' samples. In DNA form, the CDR3 reads TGTCCCAGCAGCTTAGCGCTAGGGGGCTACGAGCAGTACTTC. It is translated as CPSSLALGGYEQYF.